The table lists the clone carrying this T cell receptor beta chain with a count of one. Its antigen is undetermined. Being one base from a much bigger clone, this may be a read error. The source of the sample is a study of Graves' ophthalmopathy and Graves' hyperthyroidism. Study in general: The collection of peripheral blood took place at initial diagnosis, before any treatment.

RNA transcripts were the template, and TCR beta CDR3 regions were amplified from them. Following a first-round RT-PCR that used HTBI primers, a second-round multiplex PCR was carried out. TCRdb re-called the multiplex PCR reads with MiXCR, one entry per CDR3 protein. The sample records about 380,000 distinct CDR3 sequences, roughly 14% being singletons. The diagnosis was founded upon clinical symptoms, serum thyroxine, TRAb, thyroid ultrasound and orbital computed tomography. The CDR3 covers 14 residues. Germline V lookup: CDR1 SGHNT, CDR2 YYREEE (reference sequence). Study-level results: Ophthalmopathy progression prediction by the model yielded a sensitivity of approximately 70% and a specificity of around 72%. Cross-validated, the 13-signature model showed 87.88%/81.08% sensitivity/specificity, and 80%/75% in the test set.

J is TRBJ2-5 and V is TRBV5-4; 8 bases match TRBD2. Sequenced material: peripheral blood. The TCR sequence derives from a woman between 18 and 29 years old with stable Graves' hyperthyroidism. The CDR3 DNA follows: TGTGCCAGCAGCTTGGCGAAGGGACTAGAGACCGAGTACTTC. This gives the protein CASSLAKGLETEYF.